These 24 T cell receptor beta chains were all obtained from the same sample, sequenced in a study of low-dose radiotherapy and immunotherapy resistance in tumors. With TRAV- and TRBV-specific primers, first-strand cDNA was made, covering the alpha and beta chains. Using a constant-region primer together with a V-primer adapter, TCRs were subjected to 20 PCR cycles of amplification. Each CDR3 protein is one row after TCRdb ran MiXCR on the reads. This sample has about 12,000 distinct CDR3 sequences, with around four fifths found just once. Source of these receptors: a human donor with advanced metastatic prostate, ovarian, gallbladder or colorectal cancer (not recorded which). This table probably holds off-target reads from a library built for another chain.

The chain couples TRBV19 to TRBJ1-5; the D is unclear. V was trimmed by 4 bases and J by 5 bases, leaving 12 bases between them. CDR3 length: 14 residues. In germline, CDR1 is LNHDA, CDR2 SQIVND (reference sequence). DNA for the CDR3: TGTGCCAGTAGTAAGGACGGCGGATATCAGCCCCAGCATTTT. Residues: CASSKDGGYQPQHF.

This clonotype was picked up a small number of times. The chain employs TRBV28 and TRBJ2-1, with D unclear. The germline V gene encodes CDR1 MDHEN and CDR2 SYDVKM. With 2 bases removed from V and 8 bases from J, the gap between germline ends came to 10 bases. The CDR3 consists of 13 residues. The CDR3 region has the DNA TGTGCCAGCAGTTTACGGAACCCCCATGAGCAGTTCTTC. This gives the protein CASSLRNPHEQFF.

This sequence joins TRBV28 and TRBJ1-1, with D uncertain. In germline, CDR1 is MDHEN, CDR2 SYDVKM. V lost 5 bases and J lost 1, with 11 bases in between. The CDR3 has 14 amino acids. CDR3 residues: CASSEGLWNTEAFF. The CDR3 DNA follows: TGTGCCAGCAGTGAGGGCCTTTGGAACACTGAAGCTTTCTTT.

This clonotype was detected only a few times. The chain combines TRBV28 with TRBJ2-1, with 14 bases that match TRBD2. V shed 10 bases and J 1 base; nucleotides not matched to a gene: 6. In germline, CDR1 is MDHEN, CDR2 SYDVKM. This CDR3 is 16 amino acids long. CDR3 amino acids: CATGTSGRGSYNEQFF. CDR3 nucleotide sequence: TGTGCCACCGGGACTAGCGGGAGAGGGTCCTACAATGAGCAGTTCTTC.

For this clonotype: A junction end diverges from the germline sequence, so it may reflect a read error. The CDR3 DNA reads as TGTGCCAGCAGCTCCGGGACTAGCAGGGAGACCCAGTACTTC. Its protein is CASSSGTSRETQYF. The V gene is TRBV4-1, the J gene TRBJ2-5, with TRBD2 matching 9 bases. CDR3 length equals 14 residues. CDR1 and CDR2 from the germline V gene are MGHRA and YSYEKL.

The V gene is TRBV20-1, the J gene TRBJ2-1; 9 bases are a match to TRBD2. Per the germline V gene, CDR1 is DFQATT and CDR2 is SNEGSKA (reference sequence). Trimming took 1 base from V and 6 from J; bases not matched to a gene: 7. The CDR3 consists of 15 residues. The CDR3 region is CSARVGGREVNEQFF. As DNA, the CDR3 is TGCAGTGCTAGAGTGGGCGGGAGGGAAGTCAATGAGCAGTTCTTC.

The genes are TRBV28 and TRBJ2-7; 11 bases map to TRBD1. The CDR3 length is 19 residues. In germline, CDR1 is MDHEN, CDR2 SYDVKM. V lost 6 bases to trimming and J lost 0 bases; unmatched junction nucleotides: 16. CDR3 bases: TGTGCCAGCAGCCGCACGAGGACAGGGGGCGCCCGTAACTCCTACGAGCAGTACTTC. Protein product: CASSRTRTGGARNSYEQYF.

The V call is TRBV28, the J call TRBJ1-4; a possible D gene is TRBD1 (6 bases). In germline, CDR1 is MDHEN, CDR2 SYDVKM. V lost 7 bases and J 7 bases, leaving 16 bases between the germline ends. This CDR3 contains 14 residues. The CDR3 loop reads CASNVDRIGEKLFF. The DNA for the CDR3 is TGTGCCAGCAACGTTGACAGGATAGGTGAAAAACTGTTTTTT.

CDR3 amino acids: CASSLIGGYTF. The CDR3 coding sequence is TGTGCCAGCAGCTTAATTGGTGGCTACACCTTC. The chain employs TRBV7-2 and TRBJ1-2; D is unresolved. Trimming took off 2 bases at V and 7 bases at J, with 5 bases between the two ends. The germline gives CDR1 SGHTA, CDR2 FQGNSA. The CDR3 is made up of 11 amino acids.

The gene calls are TRBV28 and TRBJ1-2; D is ambiguous. Germline-derived CDR1 and CDR2 are MDHEN and SYDVKM. Trimming took off 6 bases at V and 3 bases at J, with 8 bases between the two ends. CDR3 length: 12 amino acids. Here the CDR3 reads CASRGTYYGYTF. The CDR3 nucleotides read TGTGCCAGCAGGGGCACCTACTATGGCTACACCTTC.

This rearrangement joins TRBV2 to TRBJ2-2, with D perhaps being TRBD1 or TRBD2 (5 bases each). Germline V CDR1 and CDR2: SNHLY, FYNNEI. The germline V and J ends were trimmed by 8 bases and 3 bases, with 13 bases remaining between them. The CDR3 consists of 14 residues. The CDR3 DNA reads as TGTGCCAGCCGGACCCTGGGGGACACCGGGGAGCTGTTTTTT. Its protein product is CASRTLGDTGELFF.

CDR3 loop: CASSPGQGSEREQYF. In DNA, the CDR3 is TGTGCCAGCAGTCCGGGACAGGGGAGCGAACGGGAGCAGTACTTC. The V call is TRBV28, the J call TRBJ2-7; TRBD1 matches 10 bases. J was trimmed by 7 bases and V by 5 bases; bases with no gene match: 11. Germline V lookup: CDR1 MDHEN, CDR2 SYDVKM. CDR3 length equals 15 residues.

V and J are TRBV19 and TRBJ1-5; no clear D. V lost 7 bases to trimming and J lost 6 bases, with 13 bases between them. CDR3 length: 13 residues. The germline V gene has CDR1 LNHDA and CDR2 SQIVND (reference sequence). The chain's CDR3 is CASNTHASQPQHF. CDR3 nucleotide sequence: TGTGCCAGTAATACCCACGCGTCTCAGCCCCAGCATTTT.

This sequence joins TRBV19 and TRBJ2-4; D gene unclear. Per the germline V gene, CDR1 is LNHDA and CDR2 is SQIVND (reference sequence). V was cut by 6 bases and J by 6 bases, with 18 bases left in between. This CDR3 comprises 15 residues. DNA for the CDR3: TGTGCCAGTAGGATAACCGGAAAGGAGACAAACATTCAGTACTTC. Its protein product is CASRITGKETNIQYF.

This clonotype was counted a single time. The chain couples TRBV3-1 to TRBJ2-2, with 11 bases lining up with TRBD2. The CDR3 has 21 residues. CDR1 is LGHDT and CDR2 is YNNKEL in the germline V gene (reference sequence). Trimming at V came to 2 bases and at J to 1 base, leaving 15 bases not matched to a gene. The CDR3 protein is CASSQQGAGASGRQNTGELFF. The CDR3 DNA reads as TGTGCCAGCAGCCAACAAGGGGCTGGGGCTAGCGGGAGGCAGAACACCGGGGAGCTGTTTTTT. The full variable domain, in which reference TRBV3-1 and TRBJ2-2 provide the parts outside the CDR3, is DTAVSQTPKYLVTQMGNDKSIKCEQNLGHDTMYWYKQDSKKFLKIMFSYNNKELIINETVPNRFSPKSPDKAHLNLHINSLELGDSAVYFCASSQQGAGASGRQNTGELFFGEGSRLTVL.

The CDR3 nucleotides read TGTGCCAGCCGATACAGGGGAGTGAACACTGAAGCTTTCTTT. This gives the protein CASRYRGVNTEAFF. J is TRBJ1-1 and V is TRBV28; 7 bases are shared with TRBD1. Germline loops: CDR1 MDHEN, CDR2 SYDVKM. The ends lost 8 bases at V and 0 bases at J; junction bases unmatched: 6. CDR3 length: 14 residues.

The chain couples TRBV5-1 to TRBJ1-5; 7 nucleotides align to TRBD1. The CDR3 loop spans 15 amino acids. Looked up from germline, CDR1 is SGHRS and CDR2 is YFSETQ. V dropped 4 bases and J dropped 6; count of bases not matched to a gene: 10. The CDR3 reads CASSPETGIGQPQHF. CDR3 coding DNA: TGCGCCAGCAGCCCGGAGACAGGGATAGGTCAGCCCCAGCATTTT.

A single count supports this clonotype. The chain combines TRBV29-1 with TRBJ2-1; 7 bases are a match to TRBD2. V trimming: 7 bases; J trimming: 4 bases; junction bases outside the gene matches: 16. The V gene's germline CDR1 is SQVTM and CDR2 ANQGSEA. This CDR3 has 16 residues. The CDR3 DNA reads TGCAGCGCTTTCACTTGGACGGGAGGCCGATACAATGAGCAGTTCTTC. Its translation: CSAFTWTGGRYNEQFF.

The V call is TRBV28, the J call TRBJ2-7, with 7 bases matching TRBD1. The CDR3 loop spans 14 amino acids. V was pared by 6 bases and J by 3 bases, with 8 bases of the junction left unmatched. Germline V gene sequence: CDR1 MDHEN, CDR2 SYDVKM. The CDR3 is CASRGTGVGYEQYF. Here the CDR3 DNA reads TGTGCCAGCAGGGGAACAGGGGTCGGCTACGAGCAGTACTTC.

The chain employs TRBV28 and TRBJ1-1; D ambiguous. The V and J ends lost 3 bases and 5 bases respectively, with 10 bases between them. CDR1 and CDR2 (germline): MDHEN, SYDVKM. CDR3 length equals 13 residues. The CDR3 DNA is TGTGCCAGCAGTTTCGAGGGTGGTACTGAAGCTTTCTTT. Its protein product is CASSFEGGTEAFF.

The V gene is TRBV6-1, the J gene TRBJ2-1, with 7 bases fitting TRBD1. There are 16 residues in the CDR3. V lost 4 bases to trimming and J lost 1 base; unmatched junction nucleotides: 7. The germline V gene encodes CDR1 MNHNS and CDR2 SASEGT. The CDR3 DNA reads TGTGCCAGCAGTGCGCGTCCGGGACAGTCCTACAATGAGCAGTTCTTC. It is translated as CASSARPGQSYNEQFF.

The genes are TRBV29-1 and TRBJ2-1, with TRBD2 matching 7 bases. This CDR3 comprises 17 residues. The junction had 21 bases not matched to a gene; V was cut back by 3 bases and J by 10 bases. The V gene's germline CDR1 is SQVTM and CDR2 ANQGSEA. The CDR3 region has the DNA TGCAGCGTTGAGGGGGGGGGACTCAGTACAATAGCATGGGAGCAGTTCTTC. It specifies CSVEGGGLSTIAWEQFF.

This chain connects TRBV11-2 to TRBJ2-7, with D perhaps TRBD2 (5 bases). CDR1 and CDR2 from the germline V gene are SGHAT and FQNNGV. Trimming removed 3 bases from V and 3 bases from J, with 12 bases in between. The CDR3 extends over 14 amino acids. CDR3 protein: CASSFGIGVYEQYF. The CDR3 region has the DNA TGTGCCAGCAGCTTCGGGATTGGTGTCTACGAGCAGTACTTC.

The chain carries TRBV6-4 and TRBJ1-2; tentatively, D is TRBD1 (6 bases). The CDR3 is 19 amino acids. Trimming left V 0 bases short and J 4 bases short, with 24 bases between. From germline, CDR1 is MRHNA and CDR2 SNTAGT. The CDR3: CASSDSSIHQGSGSYGYTF. CDR3 nucleotides: TGTGCCAGCAGTGACTCTTCCATTCATCAGGGGAGCGGGAGCTATGGCTACACCTTC.